The clone carrying this TCR beta chain was seen more than once but under ten times. Its antigen remains unidentified. 5'RACE template switching generated TCR cDNA, adding a universal primer site and UMIs. TCRdb reprocessed the 5' RACE reads via MiXCR and lists one record per CDR3 protein. The sample includes some 400,000 distinct CDR3 sequences, around 20% of them seen just once. This entry belongs to a study of T cells after yellow fever vaccination. Study outcomes and limitations: In post-booster samples, most primary-vaccination clones reappeared (96% CD4, roughly 90% CD8).

This CDR3 has 14 amino acids. The V end was cut by 4 bases, the J end by 2 bases, with 10 bases between. The sequence was obtained from a man between 18 and 29 years old who received the YFV17D yellow fever vaccine. The input for sequencing was PBMCs, taken before the yellow fever booster vaccination. The chain is built from TRBV12-3 or TRBV12-4 and TRBJ2-3, with D unclear. The CDR3 DNA reads as TGTGCCAGCAGTTCGACGACTTACACAGATACGCAGTATTTT. Translation gives CASSSTTYTDTQYF.